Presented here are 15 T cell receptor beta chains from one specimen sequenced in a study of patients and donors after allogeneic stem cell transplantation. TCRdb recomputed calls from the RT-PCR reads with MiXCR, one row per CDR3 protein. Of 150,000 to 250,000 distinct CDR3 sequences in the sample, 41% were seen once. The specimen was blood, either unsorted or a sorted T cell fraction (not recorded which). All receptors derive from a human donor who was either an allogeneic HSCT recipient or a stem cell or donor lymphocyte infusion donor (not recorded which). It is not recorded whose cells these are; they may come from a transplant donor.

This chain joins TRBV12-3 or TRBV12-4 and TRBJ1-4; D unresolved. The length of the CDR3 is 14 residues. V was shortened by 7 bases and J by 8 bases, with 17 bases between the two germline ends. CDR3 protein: CASTQAGKAEKLFF. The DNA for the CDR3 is TGTGCCAGCACTCAGGCCGGTAAAGCCGAAAAACTGTTTTTT.

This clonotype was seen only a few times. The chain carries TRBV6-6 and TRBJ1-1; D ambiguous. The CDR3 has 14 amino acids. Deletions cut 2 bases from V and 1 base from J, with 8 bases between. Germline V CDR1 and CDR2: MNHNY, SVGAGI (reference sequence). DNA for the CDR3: TGTGCCAGCAGTTACGGTCAGTCGAACACTGAAGCTTTCTTT. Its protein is CASSYGQSNTEAFF.

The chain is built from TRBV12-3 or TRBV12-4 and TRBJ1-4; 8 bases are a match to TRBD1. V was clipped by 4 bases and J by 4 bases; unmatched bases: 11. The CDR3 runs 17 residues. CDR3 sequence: CASSYRGQGIDNEKLFF. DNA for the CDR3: TGTGCCAGCAGTTACCGAGGACAGGGCATCGATAATGAAAAACTGTTTTTT.

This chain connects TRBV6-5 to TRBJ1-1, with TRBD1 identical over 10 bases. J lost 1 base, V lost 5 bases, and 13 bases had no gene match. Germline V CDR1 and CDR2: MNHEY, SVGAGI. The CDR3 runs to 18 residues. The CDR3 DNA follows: TGTGCCAGCAGTCGGGACAGGGGTGATCTTGTTCGGAACACTGAAGCTTTCTTT. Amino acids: CASSRDRGDLVRNTEAFF.

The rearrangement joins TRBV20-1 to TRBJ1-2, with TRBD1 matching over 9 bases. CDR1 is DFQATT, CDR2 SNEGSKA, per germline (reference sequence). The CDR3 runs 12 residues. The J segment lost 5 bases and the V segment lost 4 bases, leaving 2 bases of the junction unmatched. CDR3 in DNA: TGCAGTGCTACCGACAGGGGGTATGGCTACACCTTC. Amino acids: CSATDRGYGYTF.

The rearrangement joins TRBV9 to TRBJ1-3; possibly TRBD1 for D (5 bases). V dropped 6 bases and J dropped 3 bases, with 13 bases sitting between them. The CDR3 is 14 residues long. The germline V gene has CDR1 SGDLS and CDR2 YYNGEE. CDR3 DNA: TGTGCCAGCACCCAGGGTAGTAGTGGAAACACCATATATTTT. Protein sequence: CASTQGSSGNTIYF.

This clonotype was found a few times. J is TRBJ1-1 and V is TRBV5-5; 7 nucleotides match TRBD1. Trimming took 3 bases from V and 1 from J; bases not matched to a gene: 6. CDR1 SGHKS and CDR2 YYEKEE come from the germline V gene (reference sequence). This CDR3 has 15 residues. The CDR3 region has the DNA TGTGCCAGCAGCTGGGCAGGGGGGCAGAACACTGAAGCTTTCTTT. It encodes CASSWAGGQNTEAFF.

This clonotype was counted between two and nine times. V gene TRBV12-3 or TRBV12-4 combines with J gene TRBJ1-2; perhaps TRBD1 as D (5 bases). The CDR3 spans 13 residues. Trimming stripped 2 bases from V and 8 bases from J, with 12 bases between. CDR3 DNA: TGTGCCAGCAGTTTACAGGGATGGGAAGGCTACACCTTC. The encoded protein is CASSLQGWEGYTF.

The CDR3: CASSLVWAKPSGANVLTF. Here the CDR3 DNA reads TGTGCCAGCAGTTTAGTGTGGGCCAAACCCTCTGGGGCCAACGTCCTGACTTTC. The chain is built from TRBV27 and TRBJ2-6; D remains ambiguous. The CDR3 consists of 18 residues. Germline V CDR1 and CDR2: MNHEY, SMNVEV (reference sequence). V lost 2 bases, J lost 0 bases, and 14 bases lay in between.

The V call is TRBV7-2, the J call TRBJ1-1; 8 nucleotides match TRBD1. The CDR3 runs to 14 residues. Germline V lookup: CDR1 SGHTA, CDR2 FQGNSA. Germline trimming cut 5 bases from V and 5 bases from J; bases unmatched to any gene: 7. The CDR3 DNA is TGTGCCAGCAGCGACCGGACAGGGAGGACTGAAGCTTTCTTT. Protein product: CASSDRTGRTEAFF.

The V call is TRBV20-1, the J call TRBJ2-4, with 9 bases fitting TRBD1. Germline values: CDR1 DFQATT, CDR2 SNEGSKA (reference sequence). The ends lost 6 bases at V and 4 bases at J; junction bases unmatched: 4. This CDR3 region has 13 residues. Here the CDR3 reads CSAPGTGKNIQYF. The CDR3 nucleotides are TGCAGTGCGCCCGGGACAGGGAAAAACATTCAGTACTTC.

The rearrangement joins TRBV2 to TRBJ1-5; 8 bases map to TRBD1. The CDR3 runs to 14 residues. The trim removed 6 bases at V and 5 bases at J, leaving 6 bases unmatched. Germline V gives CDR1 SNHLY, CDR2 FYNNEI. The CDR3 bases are TGTGCCAGCAGACCCGAGACAGGGGATCAGCCCCAGCATTTT. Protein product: CASRPETGDQPQHF.

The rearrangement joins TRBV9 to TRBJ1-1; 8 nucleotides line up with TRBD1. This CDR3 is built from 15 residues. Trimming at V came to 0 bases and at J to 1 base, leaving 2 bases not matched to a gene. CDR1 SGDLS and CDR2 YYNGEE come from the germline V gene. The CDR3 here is CASSVVGTGNTEAFF. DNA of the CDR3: TGTGCCAGCAGCGTAGTAGGGACAGGGAACACTGAAGCTTTCTTT.

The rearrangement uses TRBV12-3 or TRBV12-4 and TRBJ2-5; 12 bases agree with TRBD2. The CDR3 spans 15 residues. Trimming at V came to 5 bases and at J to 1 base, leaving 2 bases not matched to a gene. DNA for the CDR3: TGTGCCAGCAGTCCGGGACTAGCGGGCCAAGAGACCCAGTACTTC. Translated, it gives CASSPGLAGQETQYF.

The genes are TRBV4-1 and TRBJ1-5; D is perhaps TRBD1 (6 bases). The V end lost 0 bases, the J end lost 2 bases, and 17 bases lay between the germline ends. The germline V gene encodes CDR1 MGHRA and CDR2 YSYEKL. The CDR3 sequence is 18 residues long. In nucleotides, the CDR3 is TGCGCCAGCAGCCAAGAGGGGCAGGGGATACCGGGCAATCAGCCCCAGCATTTT. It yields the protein CASSQEGQGIPGNQPQHF.